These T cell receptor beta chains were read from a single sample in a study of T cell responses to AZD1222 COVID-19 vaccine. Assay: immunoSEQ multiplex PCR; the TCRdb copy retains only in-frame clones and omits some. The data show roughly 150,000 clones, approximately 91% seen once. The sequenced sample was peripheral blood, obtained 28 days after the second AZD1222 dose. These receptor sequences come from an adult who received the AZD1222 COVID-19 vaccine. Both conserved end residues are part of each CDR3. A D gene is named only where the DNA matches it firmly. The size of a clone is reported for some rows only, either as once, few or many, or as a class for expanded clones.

CASSLAAGGSPLHF	TGTGCCAGCAGTTTAGCGGCAGGGGGATCACCCCTCCACTTT	TRBV28	-	TRBJ1-6	TRBD1
CASSPRWTGLNSPLHF	TGTGCCAGCAGCCCCCGTTGGACAGGGTTAAATTCACCCCTCCACTTT	TRBV3-1/TRBV3-2	-	TRBJ1-6	TRBD1
CASSPLTNTEAFF	TGTGCCAGCAGCCCCCTTACCAACACTGAAGCTTTCTTT	TRBV11-2	-	TRBJ1-1	-
CASSSLEGVSYEQYF	TGTGCCAGTAGTAGTCTGGAGGGGGTTTCCTACGAGCAGTACTTC	TRBV19	once	TRBJ2-7	-
CASSYYRDREETQYF	TGTGCCAGCAGTTACTACCGGGACAGGGAAGAGACCCAGTACTTC	TRBV6-5	-	TRBJ2-5	TRBD1
CASSYSPETQYF	TGTGCCAGCAGTTACTCGCCGGAGACCCAGTACTTC	TRBV6-5	-	TRBJ2-5	-
CASSFDRAGANVLTF	TGTGCCAGCAGCTTCGACAGGGCTGGGGCCAACGTCCTGACTTTC	TRBV5-6	-	TRBJ2-6	TRBD1
CSVIRDTSTDTQYF	TGCAGCGTGATCCGGGACACCTCCACAGATACGCAGTATTTT	TRBV29-1	-	TRBJ2-3	-
CASSTTGQVVF	TGCGCCAGCAGCACGACAGGCCAGGTAGTCTTT	TRBV5-1	-	TRBJ1-1	-
CASSQDNAGSSYNEQFF	TGTGCCAGCAGCCAAGATAATGCCGGGAGCTCCTACAATGAGCAGTTCTTC	TRBV3-1/TRBV3-2	-	TRBJ2-1	-
CATSRGRQGNTEAFF	TGTGCCACCAGCAGAGGGAGACAGGGCAACACTGAAGCTTTCTTT	TRBV15	-	TRBJ1-1	TRBD1
CASKPDRGYNSPLHF	TGTGCCAGCAAGCCGGACAGGGGCTATAATTCACCCCTCCACTTT	TRBV6-5	-	TRBJ1-6	TRBD1
CASSRLGGPLNEQYF	TGTGCCAGCAGCCGCCTGGGGGGCCCTTTGAACGAGCAGTACTTC	TRBV14	-	TRBJ2-7	-
CASSSITGSQPQHF	TGTGCCAGCAGTTCCATTACAGGTAGTCAGCCCCAGCATTTT	TRBV27	few	TRBJ1-5	-
CASSLSGQPQETQYF	TGTGCCAGCAGCTTATCCGGACAGCCCCAAGAGACCCAGTACTTC	TRBV5-5	once	TRBJ2-5	-
CASSELLAGGNEQFF	TGTGCCAGCTCAGAGCTACTAGCGGGAGGGAATGAGCAGTTCTTC	TRBV18	-	TRBJ2-1	TRBD2
CASSVRSTGTNEKLFF	TGCGCCAGCAGCGTCAGAAGCACAGGAACTAATGAAAAACTGTTTTTT	TRBV4-1	once	TRBJ1-4	-
CASSFRTATNEQFF	TGTGCCAGCAGCTTCCGGACGGCTACAAATGAGCAGTTCTTC	TRBV11-2	-	TRBJ2-1	-
CASSIGFGAGSYNSPLHF	TGTGCCAGTAGTATAGGTTTCGGCGCCGGCTCCTATAATTCACCCCTCCACTTT	TRBV19	-	TRBJ1-6	-
CASRIDRDYEQYF	TGTGCCAGCAGAATCGACAGGGACTACGAGCAGTACTTC	TRBV11-1	few	TRBJ2-7	TRBD1
CASSAPTSGGETQYF	TGTGCCAGCTCAGCCCCTACTAGCGGGGGGGAGACCCAGTACTTC	TRBV18	-	TRBJ2-5	TRBD2
CASSGRTGFGANVLTF	TGCGCCAGCAGCGGAAGAACAGGTTTTGGGGCCAACGTCCTGACTTTC	TRBV5-1	-	TRBJ2-6	-
CASRPTGGSGEQYF	TGTGCCAGTAGACCGACAGGGGGCTCCGGGGAGCAGTACTTC	TRBV19	-	TRBJ2-7	TRBD1
CASSLVGSSYEQYF	TGTGCCAGCAGCTTGGTTGGGAGCTCCTACGAGCAGTACTTC	TRBV5-6	-	TRBJ2-7	-
CASSYSITNTEAFF	TGTGCCAGCAGTTACTCGATCACGAACACTGAAGCTTTCTTT	TRBV6-5	-	TRBJ1-1	-
CATSRGPGPLQETQYF	TGTGCCACCAGCAGAGGACCGGGACCCCTTCAAGAGACCCAGTACTTC	TRBV15	-	TRBJ2-5	-
CASSLEGLSGANVLTF	TGTGCCAGCAGTTTGGAAGGGCTCTCTGGGGCCAACGTCCTGACTTTC	TRBV27	large	TRBJ2-6	-
CASSKLAETTDTQYF	TGTGCCAGCAGCAAACTAGCGGAGACCACAGATACGCAGTATTTT	TRBV6-5	-	TRBJ2-3	TRBD2
CASSDGTSGRINEQFF	TGTGCCAGCAGCGACGGGACTAGCGGGAGGATCAATGAGCAGTTCTTC	TRBV11-3	-	TRBJ2-1	TRBD2
CASSKGGGMNTQYF	TGTGCCAGCAGCAAAGGGGGAGGCATGAATACGCAGTATTTT	TRBV11-3	-	TRBJ2-3	-
CASSYRTVVSYEQYF	TGTGCCAGCAGTTATAGGACAGTCGTCTCCTACGAGCAGTACTTC	TRBV6-2/TRBV6-3	-	TRBJ2-7	-
CASTETGASSPLHF	TGTGCCAGTACCGAGACAGGAGCAAGTTCACCCCTCCACTTT	TRBV19	-	TRBJ1-6	-
CATQTGDQSQPQHF	TGTGCCACCCAAACAGGGGATCAAAGTCAGCCCCAGCATTTT	TRBV15	-	TRBJ1-5	TRBD1
CASSPPWGHDTEAFF	TGTGCCAGCTCACCTCCTTGGGGGCACGATACTGAAGCTTTCTTT	TRBV18	-	TRBJ1-1	-
CASSRGINTEAFF	TGTGCCAGCAGCCGCGGGATCAACACTGAAGCTTTCTTT	TRBV3-1/TRBV3-2	-	TRBJ1-1	-
CASSYSAPAGTGFFEQYF	TGTGCCAGCAGTTACTCGGCGCCCGCCGGGACAGGGTTCTTCGAGCAGTACTTC	TRBV6-2/TRBV6-3	-	TRBJ2-7	TRBD1
CAWSAGTFYNYEQYF	TGTGCCTGGAGCGCCGGGACTTTCTATAATTACGAGCAGTACTTC	TRBV30	-	TRBJ2-7	-
CASIPEGRGTDTQYF	TGCGCCAGCATACCGGAGGGGAGAGGGACAGATACGCAGTATTTT	TRBV5-1	-	TRBJ2-3	-
CASSLVGDSGNTIYF	TGCGCCAGCAGCTTGGTCGGGGACTCTGGAAACACCATATATTTT	TRBV5-1	once	TRBJ1-3	-
CASSPPWDTEAFF	TGTGCCAGCTCACCACCCTGGGACACTGAAGCTTTCTTT	TRBV18	-	TRBJ1-1	-
CASSLAIAGVYEQYF	TGTGCCAGCAGCTTAGCGATAGCGGGAGTCTACGAGCAGTACTTC	TRBV7-8	-	TRBJ2-7	TRBD2
CATSRNRDRDAFF	TGTGCCACCAGCAGAAACCGGGACAGGGATGCTTTCTTT	TRBV15	once	TRBJ1-1	TRBD1